The 21 T cell receptor beta chains listed next were all sequenced from one sample in a study of blood T cell repertoires in COVID-19 (dated by TCRdb to 2019 to 2021). Receptor libraries were prepared by the immunoSEQ multiplex PCR assay. TCRdb's version of the immuneACCESS table is confined to in-frame rearrangements and falls short of the full clone set. An unresolved V gene accounts for under half of the shortfall where checked; the remainder is of unknown origin. The sample contains roughly 200,000 clones, roughly 77% of them found a single time. The top ten constitute 9.2% of the sample. Input material: PBMCs or T cells enriched from blood (not recorded which). The receptors derive from a man aged 40-55 years who had recovered from COVID-19.

The chain links TRBV27 to TRBJ1-1; D not resolved. CDR1 MNHEY and CDR2 SMNVEV come from the germline V gene (reference sequence). V lost 5 bases and J 0 bases, leaving 10 bases between the germline ends. The CDR3 runs 14 residues. CDR3 sequence: CASSIRNMNTEAFF. The CDR3 nucleotides are TGTGCCAGCAGTATCAGGAACATGAACACTGAAGCTTTCTTT.

This clone was found a few times. The chain joins TRBV4-1 to TRBJ2-1; TRBD2 matches at 8 bases. J gave up 10 bases and V 3 bases, and 17 bases lay outside the gene matches. Germline loops: CDR1 MGHRA, CDR2 YSYEKL. The CDR3 has 17 amino acids. The CDR3 DNA reads TGCGCCAGCAGCCAGCAAGGGCGGGGGGCCCCCCTAATGGAGCAGTTCTTC. This translates into CASSQQGRGAPLMEQFF.

The chain recombines TRBV5-4 with TRBJ2-3, with 11 bases aligning to TRBD1. The junction had 5 bases not matched to a gene; V was cut back by 1 base and J by 4 bases. CDR3 length equals 16 residues. From germline, CDR1 is SGHNT and CDR2 YYREEE (reference sequence). The CDR3: CASSLLDRGLADTQYF. The DNA for the CDR3 is TGTGCCAGCAGCTTGCTGGACAGGGGGCTGGCAGATACGCAGTATTTT.

The rearrangement uses TRBV7-3 and TRBJ2-1; 11 nucleotides match TRBD2. Per the germline V gene, CDR1 is SGHTA and CDR2 is FQGTGA. This CDR3 has 14 residues. V shed 5 bases and J 10 bases; nucleotides not matched to a gene: 7. The CDR3 spells CASSVSGGASEQFF. CDR3 DNA sequence: TGTGCCAGCAGCGTTAGCGGGGGGGCATCGGAGCAGTTCTTC. The complete variable domain, with remaining parts taken from reference TRBV7-3 and TRBJ2-1, reads GAGVSQTPSNKVTEKGKYVELRCDPISGHTALYWYRQSLGQGPEFLIYFQGTGAADDSGLPNDRFFAVRPEGSVSTLKIQRTERGDSAVYLCASSVSGGASEQFFGPGTRLTVL.

V gene TRBV27 combines with J gene TRBJ2-5; 9 bases are shared with TRBD2. Germline V gives CDR1 MNHEY, CDR2 SMNVEV (reference sequence). The CDR3 covers 14 residues. With 2 bases clipped from V and 5 bases from J, the junction kept 3 bases outside the gene matches. The CDR3 here is CASSLGAGGETQYF. DNA for the CDR3: TGTGCCAGCAGTTTAGGGGCGGGAGGGGAGACCCAGTACTTC.

The V call is TRBV5-6, the J call TRBJ1-5; D perhaps matches TRBD1 (5 bases). Germline loops: CDR1 SGHDT, CDR2 YYEEEE. The CDR3 contains 13 residues. V lost 4 bases to trimming and J lost 7 bases, with 12 bases between them. In nucleotides, the CDR3 is TGTGCCAGCAGCCCTGGGGGAGGCCAGCCCCAGCATTTT. Translating it yields CASSPGGGQPQHF.

This clone was observed a single time. The rearrangement joins TRBV25-1 to TRBJ2-2; the match to TRBD2 covers 13 bases. V trimming: 8 bases; J trimming: 5 bases; junction bases outside the gene matches: 8. CDR3 length: 16 amino acids. Per germline, CDR1 MGHDK and CDR2 SYGVNS. CDR3 sequence (DNA): TGTGCCAGCCTTAAGACTAGCGGGGGGTTAACCGGGGAGCTGTTTTTT. Its protein product is CASLKTSGGLTGELFF. The full variable domain, in which reference TRBV25-1 and TRBJ2-2 provide the parts outside the CDR3, is EADIYQTPRYLVIGTGKKITLECSQTMGHDKMYWYQQDPGMELHLIHYSYGVNSTEKGDLSSESTVSRIRTEHFPLTLESARPSHTSQYLCASLKTSGGLTGELFFGEGSRLTVL.

The table lists this clone with a few counts. This chain connects TRBV10-2 to TRBJ1-6; 7 bases fit TRBD1. The germline gives CDR1 WSHSY, CDR2 SAAADI. The junction had 8 bases not matched to a gene; V was cut back by 5 bases and J by 7 bases. This CDR3 spans 15 amino acids. CDR3 protein: CASSQTGLTNSPLHF. CDR3 bases: TGCGCCAGCAGTCAGACAGGGTTGACGAATTCACCCCTCCACTTT.

This clone showed up just once. This chain connects TRBV7-6 to TRBJ1-4; TRBD1 might be the D (6 bases). V was clipped by 0 bases and J by 5 bases, with 10 bases between them. CDR3 length: 15 residues. The germline V gene has CDR1 SGHVS and CDR2 FNYEAQ. CDR3: CASSLAGHQNEKLFF. CDR3 nucleotide sequence: TGTGCCAGCAGCTTAGCGGGACACCAAAATGAAAAACTGTTTTTT.

The V and J genes are TRBV20-1 and TRBJ2-1, with D unclear. Trimming removed 3 bases from V and 7 bases from J, with 7 bases in between. The CDR3 contains 11 residues. The germline V gene encodes CDR1 DFQATT and CDR2 SNEGSKA (reference sequence). The CDR3, as DNA: TGCAGTGCTAGGCCCACTAATGAGCAGTTCTTC. Protein product: CSARPTNEQFF.

The chain employs TRBV11-2 and TRBJ2-7, with 7 bases lining up with TRBD1. The CDR3 runs 15 residues. CDR1 is SGHAT, CDR2 FQNNGV, per germline. The V gene end was trimmed by 1 base and the J gene end by 0 bases; junction bases not matched to a gene: 3. CDR3 sequence: CASSLVRGSSYEQYF. DNA for the CDR3: TGTGCCAGCAGCTTAGTCAGGGGGAGCTCCTACGAGCAGTACTTC.

The chain employs TRBV5-1 and TRBJ2-5, with 9 bases fitting TRBD1. The V and J ends lost 3 bases and 3 bases, in that order; junction bases with no gene match: 6. Germline values: CDR1 SGHRS, CDR2 YFSETQ. The CDR3 consists of 15 residues. CDR3 sequence (DNA): TGCGCCAGCAGCTCCCTGACAGGGGGAAAAGAGACCCAGTACTTC. Protein: CASSSLTGGKETQYF.

The sample holds a few counts of this clone. The rearrangement joins TRBV7-9 to TRBJ1-4; TRBD1 matches at 7 bases. There are 15 residues in the CDR3. The germline CDR1 and CDR2 sequences are SEHNR and FQNEAQ (reference sequence). Unmatched junction bases numbered 7, after V lost 5 bases and J lost 4 bases. CDR3 nucleotides: TGTGCCAGCAGCCAGCCGACAGGGTTTAATGAAAAACTGTTTTTT. Residues: CASSQPTGFNEKLFF.

This clone was seen only once. The chain combines TRBV9 with TRBJ2-7, with D tentatively TRBD2 (6 bases). V lost 4 bases, J lost 0 bases, and 11 bases lay in between. Per germline, CDR1 SGDLS and CDR2 YYNGEE. The CDR3 is 14 residues long. CDR3 coding DNA: TGTGCCAGCAGCCCAAGCGGGCCCTCCTACGAGCAGTACTTC. Its translation is CASSPSGPSYEQYF.

This clone was detected many times. This chain connects TRBV10-3 to TRBJ2-7; 12 positions agree with TRBD2. The CDR3 has 19 amino acids. Germline V lookup: CDR1 ENHRY, CDR2 SYGVKD. J lost 5 bases, V lost 0 bases, and 14 bases had no gene match. The CDR3 DNA reads TGTGCCATCAGTGAGTCGTTACTTGCCGGCCTAGCGGGAGGGCACGAGCAGTACTTC. Amino acid sequence: CAISESLLAGLAGGHEQYF.

DNA of the CDR3: TGTGCCAGCGGGAACGGCGGGAGGCGCACAGATACGCAGTATTTT. It codes for CASGNGGRRTDTQYF. V gene TRBV7-9 combines with J gene TRBJ2-3; 8 bases fit TRBD2. CDR3 length: 15 amino acids. Germline V CDR1 and CDR2: SEHNR, FQNEAQ (reference sequence). J lost 1 base, V lost 8 bases, and 8 bases had no gene match. The whole variable domain, filled in from reference TRBV7-9 and TRBJ2-3, reads DTGVSQNPRHKITKRGQNVTFRCDPISEHNRLYWYRQTLGQGPEFLTYFQNEAQLEKSRLLSDRFSAERPKGSFSTLEIQRTEQGDSAMYLCASGNGGRRTDTQYFGPGTRLTVL.

The rearrangement links TRBV20-1 to TRBJ2-1; D unresolved. From germline, CDR1 is DFQATT and CDR2 SNEGSKA (reference sequence). V lost 2 bases and J 16 bases, leaving 15 bases between the germline ends. This CDR3 spans 11 amino acids. The CDR3 sequence: CSARRTGSHFF. In DNA form, the CDR3 reads TGCAGTGCTAGAAGAACGGGTAGTCACTTCTTC.

The V gene is TRBV7-9, the J gene TRBJ2-2; 7 bases are shared with TRBD2. The germline V gene has CDR1 SEHNR and CDR2 FQNEAQ (reference sequence). The CDR3 loop spans 17 amino acids. V lost 1 base to trimming and J lost 6 bases; unmatched junction nucleotides: 11. The CDR3 bases are TGTGCCAGCAGCTTAGAGCCAGCGGGGCCCTCGTCCGGGGAGCTGTTTTTT. Its translation: CASSLEPAGPSSGELFF.

This chain uses TRBV2 with TRBJ1-6; D call uncertain. The length of the CDR3 is 13 residues. The germline gives CDR1 SNHLY, CDR2 FYNNEI. The V end was cut by 6 bases, the J end by 8 bases, with 11 bases between. The CDR3 coding sequence is TGTGCCAGCAGGGGCCGTTGGGATTCACCCCTCCACTTT. It encodes CASRGRWDSPLHF. Full variable domain (remainder filled in from reference TRBV2 and TRBJ1-6): EPEVTQTPSHQVTQMGQEVILRCVPISNHLYFYWYRQILGQKVEFLVSFYNNEISEKSEIFDDQFSVERPDGSNFTLKIRSTKLEDSAMYFCASRGRWDSPLHFGNGTRLTVT.

V gene TRBV5-1 combines with J gene TRBJ2-5, with 8 bases fitting TRBD2. Trimming took 4 bases from V and 4 from J; bases not matched to a gene: 9. CDR3 length: 15 amino acids. Germline lookup yields CDR1 SGHRS and CDR2 YFSETQ. The CDR3 is CASSLNFRGGETQYF. The CDR3 DNA sequence: TGCGCCAGCAGCCTAAACTTCCGGGGGGGAGAGACCCAGTACTTC.

The chain uses TRBV4-2 and TRBJ1-2; 7 bases map to TRBD1. The V and J ends lost 0 bases and 4 bases, in that order; junction bases with no gene match: 11. The germline V gene has CDR1 LGHNA and CDR2 YNFKEQ. This CDR3 is built from 17 residues. The CDR3 region is CASSQDFGGQTAYGYTF. Written as DNA, the CDR3 is TGTGCCAGCAGCCAAGATTTTGGGGGACAGACCGCCTATGGCTACACCTTC.